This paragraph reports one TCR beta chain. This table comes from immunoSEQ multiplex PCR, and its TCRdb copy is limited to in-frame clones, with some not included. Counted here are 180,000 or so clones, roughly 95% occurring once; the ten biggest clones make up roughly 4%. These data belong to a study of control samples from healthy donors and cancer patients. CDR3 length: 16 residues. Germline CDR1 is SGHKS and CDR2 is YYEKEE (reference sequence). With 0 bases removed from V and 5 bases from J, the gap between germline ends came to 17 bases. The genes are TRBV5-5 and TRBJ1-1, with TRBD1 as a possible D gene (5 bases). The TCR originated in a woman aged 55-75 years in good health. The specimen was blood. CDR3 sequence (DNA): TGTGCCAGCAGCTTGGCACGTTTGGGGCGGAGAACTGAAGCTTTCTTT. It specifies CASSLARLGRRTEAFF.